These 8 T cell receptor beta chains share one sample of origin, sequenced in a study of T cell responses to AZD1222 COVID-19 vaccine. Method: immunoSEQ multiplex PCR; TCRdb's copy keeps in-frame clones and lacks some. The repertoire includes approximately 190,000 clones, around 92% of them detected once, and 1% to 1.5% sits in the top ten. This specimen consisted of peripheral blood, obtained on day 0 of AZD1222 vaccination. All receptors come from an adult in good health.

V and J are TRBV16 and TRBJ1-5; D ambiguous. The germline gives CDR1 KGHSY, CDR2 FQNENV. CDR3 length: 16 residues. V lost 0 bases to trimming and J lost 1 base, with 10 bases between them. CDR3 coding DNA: TGTGCCAGCAGCCAATCGGGCTATACGAGCAATCAGCCCCAGCATTTT. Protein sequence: CASSQSGYTSNQPQHF. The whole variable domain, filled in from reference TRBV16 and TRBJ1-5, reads GEEVAQTPKHLVRGEGQKAKLYCAPIKGHSYVFWYQQVLKNEFKFLISFQNENVFDETGMPKERFSAKCLPNSPCSLEIQATKLEDSAVYFCASSQSGYTSNQPQHFGDGTRLSIL.

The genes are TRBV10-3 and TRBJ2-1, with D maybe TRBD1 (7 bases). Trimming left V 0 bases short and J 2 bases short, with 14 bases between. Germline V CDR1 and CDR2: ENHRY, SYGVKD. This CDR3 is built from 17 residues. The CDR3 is CAISESGGGITYNEQFF. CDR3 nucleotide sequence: TGTGCCATCAGTGAGTCTGGAGGGGGCATAACCTACAATGAGCAGTTCTTC.

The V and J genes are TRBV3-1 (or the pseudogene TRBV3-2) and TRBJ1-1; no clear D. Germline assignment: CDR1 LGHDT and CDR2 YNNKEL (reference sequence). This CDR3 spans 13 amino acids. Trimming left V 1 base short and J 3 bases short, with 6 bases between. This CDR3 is CASSQGDHTEAFF. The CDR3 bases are TGTGCCAGCAGCCAAGGGGATCACACTGAAGCTTTCTTT.

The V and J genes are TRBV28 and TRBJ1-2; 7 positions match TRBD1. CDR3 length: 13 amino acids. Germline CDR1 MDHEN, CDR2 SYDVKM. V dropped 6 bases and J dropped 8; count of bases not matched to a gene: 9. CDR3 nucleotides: TGTGCCAGCAGGCCTACGACAGGGTACGGCTACACCTTC. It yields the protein CASRPTTGYGYTF.

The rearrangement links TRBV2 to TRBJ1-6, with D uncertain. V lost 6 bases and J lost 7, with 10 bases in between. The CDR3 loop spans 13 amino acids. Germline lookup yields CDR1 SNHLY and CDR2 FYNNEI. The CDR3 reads CASRPGANSPLHF. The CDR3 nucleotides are TGTGCCAGCAGGCCGGGAGCGAATTCACCCCTCCACTTT.

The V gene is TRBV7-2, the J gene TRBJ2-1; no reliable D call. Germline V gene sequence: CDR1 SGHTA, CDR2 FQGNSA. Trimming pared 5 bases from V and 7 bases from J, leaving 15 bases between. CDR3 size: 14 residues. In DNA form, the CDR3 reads TGTGCCAGCAGCCTCCTCTATGTGGCTAATGAGCAGTTCTTC. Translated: CASSLLYVANEQFF.

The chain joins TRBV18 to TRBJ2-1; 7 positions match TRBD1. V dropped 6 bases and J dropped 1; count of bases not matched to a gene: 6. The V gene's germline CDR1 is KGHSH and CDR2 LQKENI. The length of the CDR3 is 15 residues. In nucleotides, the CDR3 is TGTGCCAGCTCCCGGGACAGCTATTCCTACAATGAGCAGTTCTTC. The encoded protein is CASSRDSYSYNEQFF.

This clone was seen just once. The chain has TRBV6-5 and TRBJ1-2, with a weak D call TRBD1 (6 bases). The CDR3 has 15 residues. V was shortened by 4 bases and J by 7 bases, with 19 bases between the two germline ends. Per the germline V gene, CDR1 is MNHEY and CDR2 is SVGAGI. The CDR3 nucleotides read TGTGCCAGCAGTTCCGGGAAGGGGGGGCTGAGTGGCTACACCTTC. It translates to CASSSGKGGLSGYTF.